Shown below are 27 T cell receptor beta chains from a single sample sequenced in a study of CD8 T cells in Susac syndrome. With random hexamers, roughly 0.45 to 1 ug RNA was reverse transcribed. TCRdb fed the immunoSEQ multiplex PCR reads into MiXCR, producing one record per CDR3 protein. This table has just over 300,000 distinct CDR3 sequences, about 90% appearing once. The sequenced material came from CD4+ T cells from PBMCs. Receptors were obtained from a human donor with multiple sclerosis.

As concerns this clonotype: One end of the junction varies from germline; a read error may be responsible. The chain recombines TRBV12-3 or TRBV12-4 with TRBJ2-3; tentative D call: TRBD2 (6 bases). This CDR3 has 13 residues. CDR3: CASRPGSTDMQYF. The DNA of the CDR3 is TGTGCCAGCAGACCCGGGAGCACAGATATGCAGTATTTT.

The chain recombines TRBV11-2 with TRBJ2-1; TRBD2 aligns across 10 bases. The CDR3 sequence is 16 residues long. J lost 7 bases, V lost 2 bases, and 8 bases had no gene match. From germline, CDR1 is SGHAT and CDR2 FQNNGV. For the CDR3, the DNA is TGTGCCAGCAGCTTACACCCGGGACTAGCGAAGAATGAGCAGTTCTTC. As protein: CASSLHPGLAKNEQFF.

This clonotype has only a few counts. CDR3 loop: CASSRQGATEAFF. CDR3 in DNA: TGTGCCAGCAGCCGACAGGGGGCAACTGAAGCTTTCTTT. This chain joins TRBV7-9 and TRBJ1-1; 10 bases align to TRBD1. The J segment lost 5 bases and the V segment lost 5 bases, leaving 2 bases of the junction unmatched. The CDR3 consists of 13 residues. Per the germline V gene, CDR1 is SEHNR and CDR2 is FQNEAQ (reference sequence).

This chain uses TRBV6-2 or TRBV6-3 with TRBJ2-5; possibly TRBD2 for D (5 bases). The CDR3 totals 14 residues. Trimming took 2 bases from V and 3 from J, leaving 10 bases between them. The germline CDR1 and CDR2 sequences are MNHEY and SVGEGT. As DNA, the CDR3 is TGTGCCAGCAGTTACGCGGGCACCGAAGAGACCCAGTACTTC. This gives the protein CASSYAGTEETQYF.

This chain links TRBV20-1 with TRBJ2-1; D might be TRBD2 (5 bases). V was trimmed by 2 bases and J by 2 bases, leaving 13 bases between them. The CDR3 runs 15 residues. Germline-derived CDR1 and CDR2 are DFQATT and SNEGSKA (reference sequence). In DNA form, the CDR3 reads TGCAGTGCTAGACTCACGTGGGAGCCCTACAATGAGCAGTTCTTC. This sequence encodes CSARLTWEPYNEQFF.

This rearrangement joins TRBV5-1 to TRBJ2-4; D possibly corresponds to TRBD2 (5 bases). CDR1 SGHRS and CDR2 YFSETQ come from the germline V gene. The CDR3 runs 14 residues. V was cut by 3 bases and J by 5 bases, with 12 bases left in between. The CDR3 DNA sequence: TGCGCCAGCAGCTCTCGGGGTGGTGAAAACATTCAGTACTTC. It codes for CASSSRGGENIQYF.

This chain connects TRBV15 to TRBJ1-1; perhaps TRBD1 as D (5 bases). The CDR3 is made up of 15 amino acids. Germline CDR1 and CDR2: LNHNV and YYDKDF (reference sequence). The V end was cut by 0 bases, the J end by 7 bases, with 15 bases between. The CDR3 spells CATSRDGIRVGEAFF. The CDR3 coding sequence is TGTGCCACCAGCAGAGATGGAATCAGGGTGGGTGAAGCTTTCTTT. Based on the CDR3 plus reference TRBV15 and TRBJ1-1, the full variable domain is DAMVIQNPRYQVTQFGKPVTLSCSQTLNHNVMYWYQQKSSQAPKLLFHYYDKDFNNEADTPDNFQSRRPNTSFCFLDIRSPGLGDTAMYLCATSRDGIRVGEAFFGQGTRLTVV.

The rearrangement uses TRBV24-1 and TRBJ2-2, with D perhaps assigned TRBD1 or TRBD2 (5 bases each). Per the germline V gene, CDR1 is KGHDR and CDR2 is SFDVKD. V was trimmed by 7 bases and J by 3 bases, leaving 11 bases between them. The CDR3 runs 14 residues. The CDR3 sequence is CATRGRNYTGELFF. Here the CDR3 DNA reads TGTGCCACCAGGGGACGAAATTACACCGGGGAGCTGTTTTTT.

This chain uses TRBV6-2 or TRBV6-3 with TRBJ2-1; D assignment may be TRBD1 or TRBD2 (6 bases each). In germline, CDR1 is MNHEY, CDR2 SVGEGT. With 10 bases removed from V and 6 bases from J, the gap between germline ends came to 19 bases. The CDR3 runs to 14 residues. CDR3 coding DNA: TGTGCCACTAAACGGGGGCCGGGGATCAATGAGCAGTTCTTC. It specifies CATKRGPGINEQFF.

This chain uses TRBV6-5 with TRBJ2-3; D gene uncertain. The CDR3 loop spans 17 amino acids. V lost 4 bases, J lost 2 bases, and 19 bases lay in between. In germline, CDR1 is MNHEY, CDR2 SVGAGI. The DNA for the CDR3 is TGTGCCAGCAGTTCGGACGTCCACCCGCGACCCACAGATACGCAGTATTTT. Translation: CASSSDVHPRPTDTQYF.

The chain has TRBV6-1 and TRBJ1-6; 8 bases fit TRBD1. Germline V CDR1 and CDR2: MNHNS, SASEGT. This CDR3 comprises 16 residues. V lost 6 bases to trimming and J lost 9 bases; unmatched junction nucleotides: 13. CDR3 in DNA: TGTGCCAGCAGACGACCCGGACAGGGAGGGAGTTCACCCCTCCACTTT. Translated: CASRRPGQGGSSPLHF.

This clonotype has a single count. V is TRBV4-2 and J is TRBJ2-3; D might be TRBD2 (5 bases). Germline CDR1 is LGHNA and CDR2 is YNFKEQ. The V end was cut by 1 base, the J end by 5 bases, with 16 bases between. The CDR3 runs 16 residues. In nucleotides, the CDR3 is TGTGCCAGCAGCCAAGGTGCCGGACTTGTGGAAGATACGCAGTATTTT. This gives the protein CASSQGAGLVEDTQYF.

The chain is built from TRBV29-1 and TRBJ1-5; 8 bases are a match to TRBD1. This CDR3 contains 13 residues. Germline V gene lookup returns CDR1 SQVTM and CDR2 ANQGSEA. V gave up 6 bases and J gave up 7 bases; unmatched junction bases: 8. CDR3 coding DNA: TGCAGCGTCGCCGGGACAGGATTGCAGCCCCAGCATTTT. It translates to CSVAGTGLQPQHF.

This rearrangement joins TRBV3-1 to TRBJ2-1; 11 bases align to TRBD2. The CDR3 contains 16 residues. Germline values: CDR1 LGHDT, CDR2 YNNKEL (reference sequence). J lost 8 bases, V lost 2 bases, and 8 bases had no gene match. The chain's CDR3 is CASSQPLAGGMDEQFF. The CDR3 DNA sequence: TGTGCCAGCAGCCAACCTCTAGCGGGGGGAATGGATGAGCAGTTCTTC.

The chain is built from TRBV30 and TRBJ1-1; D remains ambiguous. The CDR3 runs to 10 residues. Trimming took 4 bases from V and 1 from J, leaving 1 base between them. Germline loops: CDR1 GTSNPN, CDR2 SVGIG (reference sequence). The CDR3 region is CAWKNTEAFF. In nucleotides, the CDR3 is TGTGCCTGGAAGAACACTGAAGCTTTCTTT.

The chain links TRBV4-2 to TRBJ2-2, with a possible D match to TRBD1 (6 bases). V was clipped by 4 bases and J by 8 bases, with 17 bases between them. CDR1 and CDR2 from the germline V gene are LGHNA and YNFKEQ. The CDR3 extends over 15 amino acids. CDR3 sequence (DNA): TGTGCCAGCAGCCCTACCAGGGGATTCGGGGGGGAGCTGTTTTTT. It encodes CASSPTRGFGGELFF.

The V and J genes are TRBV20-1 and TRBJ2-5; the D gene is possibly TRBD1 (5 bases). The germline CDR1 and CDR2 sequences are DFQATT and SNEGSKA (reference sequence). This CDR3 has 14 amino acids. V was pared by 2 bases and J by 2 bases, with 12 bases between. The CDR3 here is CSARSPTAQETQYF. The DNA of the CDR3 is TGCAGTGCTAGATCGCCGACAGCGCAAGAGACCCAGTACTTC.

This rearrangement joins TRBV24-1 to TRBJ2-1, with D perhaps being TRBD1 or TRBD2 (6 bases each). V lost 5 bases, J lost 6 bases, and 13 bases lay in between. CDR1 is KGHDR, CDR2 SFDVKD, per germline. CDR3 length: 14 residues. Here the CDR3 reads CATSATGTGNEQFF. The CDR3 DNA sequence: TGTGCCACCAGTGCAACAGGGACTGGCAATGAGCAGTTCTTC.

V and J are TRBV18 and TRBJ1-1; D might be TRBD1 (6 bases). Per germline, CDR1 KGHSH and CDR2 LQKENI. The ends were cut back, 4 bases at V and 3 bases at J, with 12 bases in the middle. The CDR3 has 14 amino acids. The CDR3 sequence is CASSLQGGDTEAFF. CDR3 sequence (DNA): TGTGCCAGCTCACTACAGGGAGGGGACACTGAAGCTTTCTTT.

To note about this clonotype: One end of the junction is discordant with germline, which a read error may explain. The chain couples TRBV6-1 to TRBJ2-1; 9 bases align to TRBD2. Germline-derived CDR1 and CDR2 are MNHNS and SASEGT. The length of the CDR3 is 16 residues. The CDR3 DNA reads as TGTGCCAGCAGCCAGTTAGTTAGCGGGAGAGTCGATGAGCGGTTCTTC. Its translation: CASSQLVSGRVDERFF.

This rearrangement joins TRBV10-3 to TRBJ2-1; D gene uncertain. Trimming left V 4 bases short and J 6 bases short, with 13 bases between. The CDR3 sequence is 14 residues long. Per germline, CDR1 ENHRY and CDR2 SYGVKD. CDR3 protein: CAISAGPSGNEQFF. The CDR3 nucleotides are TGTGCCATCAGTGCCGGGCCCTCGGGCAATGAGCAGTTCTTC.

This chain connects TRBV29-1 to TRBJ1-1, with D possibly TRBD1 on 6 matching bases. The CDR3 sequence is 15 residues long. V dropped 5 bases and J dropped 0 bases, with 16 bases sitting between them. CDR1 is SQVTM and CDR2 is ANQGSEA in the germline V gene. Here the CDR3 DNA reads TGCAGCGTTAGCGGGGGCAGGTTAATGAACACTGAAGCTTTCTTT. It is translated as CSVSGGRLMNTEAFF.

The chain has TRBV19 and TRBJ1-6; 9 positions match TRBD1. V dropped 6 bases and J dropped 5; count of bases not matched to a gene: 2. Germline V gene data show CDR1 as LNHDA and CDR2 as SQIVND (reference sequence). The CDR3 length is 14 residues. DNA for the CDR3: TGTGCCAGTAGGAGGGACAGGGATAATTCACCCCTCCACTTT. Translation: CASRRDRDNSPLHF.

V and J are TRBV7-9 and TRBJ1-2; 8 nucleotides line up with TRBD1. CDR3 size: 15 residues. V gave up 4 bases and J gave up 4 bases; unmatched junction bases: 8. The germline CDR1 and CDR2 sequences are SEHNR and FQNEAQ (reference sequence). The CDR3 DNA sequence: TGTGCCAGCAGCTCTCCGACAGGGGCTCTCTATGGCTACACCTTC. Translating gives CASSSPTGALYGYTF. Combining the CDR3 with reference TRBV7-9 and TRBJ1-2 gives the whole variable domain DTGVSQNPRHKITKRGQNVTFRCDPISEHNRLYWYRQTLGQGPEFLTYFQNEAQLEKSRLLSDRFSAERPKGSFSTLEIQRTEQGDSAMYLCASSSPTGALYGYTFGSGTRLTVV.

The genes are TRBV29-1 and TRBJ1-4; TRBD1 agrees at 9 bases. Germline V CDR1 and CDR2: SQVTM, ANQGSEA. Trimming cost V 7 bases and J 3 bases; bases outside gene matches: 3. The CDR3 has 13 amino acids. Here the CDR3 reads CSGRDRANEKLFF. The CDR3 DNA is TGCAGCGGCCGGGACAGGGCTAATGAAAAACTGTTTTTT.

The gene calls are TRBV2 and TRBJ1-5; 8 bases align to TRBD1. The CDR3 loop spans 13 amino acids. Germline CDR1 and CDR2: SNHLY and FYNNEI. Germline trimming cut 7 bases from V and 6 bases from J; bases unmatched to any gene: 5. CDR3 DNA sequence: TGTGCCAGCACCCAACAGGGGGTTCAGCCCCAGCATTTT. This gives the protein CASTQQGVQPQHF.

The chain employs TRBV6-6 and TRBJ2-3; D uncertain. Deletions cut 7 bases from V and 1 base from J, with 12 bases between. The germline gives CDR1 MNHNY, CDR2 SVGAGI (reference sequence). The CDR3 runs to 14 residues. In DNA, the CDR3 is TGTGCCAGCACCACCGTCTACGGCACAGATACGCAGTATTTT. The encoded protein is CASTTVYGTDTQYF.